Following are 18 T cell receptor beta chains from one sample sequenced in a study of cytomegalovirus exposure and HLA in healthy donors. PCR employed 60 Vbeta and 13 Jbeta primers. The assay was immunoSEQ multiplex PCR, and TCRdb's table has in-frame clones only and misses some. The table includes around 160,000 clones, about four fifths detected once. Sequenced sample: PBMCs. The receptors here all came from a male donor in good health and CMV-seropositive.

The count of this clone is one. The sample carries other DNA sequences with the same CDR3. The V gene is TRBV9, the J gene TRBJ2-2; possibly TRBD1 for D (5 bases). The CDR3 length is 15 residues. Germline-derived CDR1 and CDR2 are SGDLS and YYNGEE. The ends were cut back, 2 bases at V and 3 bases at J, with 11 bases in the middle. The DNA for the CDR3 is TGTGCCAGCAGCGTGGGGCGGATTGACACCGGGGAGCTGTTTTTT. Protein: CASSVGRIDTGELFF.

The chain combines TRBV19 with TRBJ2-1; D is undetermined. The germline CDR1 and CDR2 sequences are LNHDA and SQIVND (reference sequence). Deletions cut 1 base from V and 3 bases from J, with 7 bases between. The CDR3 consists of 14 residues. In nucleotides, the CDR3 is TGTGCCAGTAGTATAGGGCCCCTCTACAATGAGCAGTTCTTC. It codes for CASSIGPLYNEQFF.

V usage is TRBV10-1 and J usage is TRBJ2-1; possibly TRBD2 for D (5 bases). V lost 4 bases and J lost 12, with 16 bases in between. The CDR3 runs to 13 residues. Germline CDR1 WNHNN, CDR2 SYGVQD (reference sequence). The CDR3: CASSVDRGLGQFF. In nucleotides, the CDR3 is TGCGCCAGCAGTGTGGACCGGGGATTAGGGCAGTTCTTC.

The V gene is TRBV27, the J gene TRBJ2-2, with TRBD1 matching over 7 bases. From germline, CDR1 is MNHEY and CDR2 SMNVEV (reference sequence). The CDR3 extends over 16 amino acids. With 6 bases clipped from V and 4 bases from J, the junction kept 11 bases outside the gene matches. The CDR3: CASSLWQGDGTGELFF. CDR3 nucleotide sequence: TGTGCCAGCAGCCTTTGGCAGGGGGACGGCACCGGGGAGCTGTTTTTT.

The chain employs TRBV4-3 and TRBJ1-1; 9 bases fit TRBD1. V lost 0 bases, J lost 3 bases, and 11 bases stayed unmatched. From germline, CDR1 is LGHNA and CDR2 YSLEER. The CDR3 length is 18 residues. The CDR3 reads CASSQDLGQGLYYTEAFF. CDR3 DNA sequence: TGCGCCAGCAGCCAAGATCTGGGACAGGGTTTGTATTACACTGAAGCTTTCTTT.

The chain employs TRBV7-2 and TRBJ1-1, with 7 bases aligning to TRBD1. The length of the CDR3 is 15 residues. With V trimmed by 1 base and J by 5 bases, 7 bases remained unmatched. CDR1 and CDR2 (germline): SGHTA, FQGNSA. CDR3 protein: CASSLVTGEGTEAFF. CDR3 DNA sequence: TGTGCCAGCAGCTTAGTTACAGGGGAAGGAACTGAAGCTTTCTTT.

Only one count was recorded for this clone. The chain has TRBV5-4 and TRBJ2-5; 7 bases fit TRBD1. Germline loops: CDR1 SGHNT, CDR2 YYREEE (reference sequence). Unmatched junction bases numbered 8, after V lost 2 bases and J lost 4 bases. This CDR3 is built from 15 residues. This CDR3 reads CASSFQDRIRETQYF. Written as DNA, the CDR3 is TGTGCCAGCAGCTTCCAGGACAGGATTAGAGAGACCCAGTACTTC.

This clone appeared a few times. V gene TRBV7-2 combines with J gene TRBJ2-1, with 8 bases identical to TRBD1. The CDR3 runs 16 residues. Per the germline V gene, CDR1 is SGHTA and CDR2 is FQGNSA. With V trimmed by 2 bases and J by 7 bases, 10 bases remained unmatched. For the CDR3, the DNA is TGTGCCAGCAGCTTAACCCTCGGACAGGGTCCAAATGAGCAGTTCTTC. Its translation is CASSLTLGQGPNEQFF. The complete variable domain, with remaining parts taken from reference TRBV7-2 and TRBJ2-1, reads GAGVSQSPSNKVTEKGKDVELRCDPISGHTALYWYRQSLGQGLEFLIYFQGNSAPDKSGLPSDRFSAERTGGSVSTLTIQRTQQEDSAVYLCASSLTLGQGPNEQFFGPGTRLTVL.

This chain uses TRBV28 with TRBJ1-6, with D possibly being TRBD1 (6 bases). Trimming removed 4 bases at V and 15 bases at J, with 16 bases between. The CDR3 runs to 13 residues. The germline V gene has CDR1 MDHEN and CDR2 SYDVKM. The CDR3 sequence: CASSSGRPRGLHF. The CDR3 coding sequence is TGTGCCAGCAGTTCCGGGAGGCCCAGGGGCCTCCACTTT.

V usage is TRBV7-9 and J usage is TRBJ1-1; 7 bases fit TRBD1. The ends lost 5 bases at V and 4 bases at J; junction bases unmatched: 13. The CDR3 runs 16 residues. Germline V gene sequence: CDR1 SEHNR, CDR2 FQNEAQ (reference sequence). CDR3: CASSVGGRGFGTEAFF. DNA for the CDR3: TGTGCCAGCAGCGTAGGGGGCAGGGGGTTCGGCACTGAAGCTTTCTTT.

This clone occurred a few times. The junction and the germline gene differ at one end; a read error may be behind it. In the same sample, other DNA sequences code for this CDR3. The J gene is TRBJ2-5, the V gene TRBV7-2; maybe TRBD1 (5 bases). The germline CDR1 and CDR2 sequences are SGHTA and FQGNSA. The CDR3 loop spans 17 amino acids. CDR3 sequence (DNA): TGCGCCAGCAGCCAAGATCTTTGGAAGGGGAACCAAGAGACCCAGTACTTC. Its translation is CASSQDLWKGNQETQYF.

In its sample, this clone was seen once. The V and J genes are TRBV19 and TRBJ1-5; D remains ambiguous. Between the trimmed V and J ends, which lost 3 bases and 13 bases, there was a span of 13 bases. CDR1 is LNHDA, CDR2 SQIVND, per germline (reference sequence). The CDR3 runs 12 residues. The CDR3 sequence is CASSITNSGQHF. The CDR3 nucleotides read TGTGCCAGTAGTATTACGAATTCGGGACAGCATTTT.

The gene calls are TRBV27 and TRBJ2-5; D is uncertain. The J call may be faulty, since TRBJ2-7 better matches the DNA end. The CDR3 extends over 14 amino acids. Germline V gene lookup returns CDR1 MNHEY and CDR2 SMNVEV (reference sequence). The CDR3 is CASSFQRYSYEQYF. The CDR3 DNA is TGTGCCAGCAGTTTTCAAAGATACTCCTACGAGCAGTACTTC.

The gene calls are TRBV5-1 and TRBJ1-1; 7 nucleotides agree with TRBD1. J was trimmed by 4 bases and V by 5 bases; bases with no gene match: 14. Germline V lookup: CDR1 SGHRS, CDR2 YFSETQ. This CDR3 comprises 16 residues. This chain's CDR3 is CASRGSYDRVFTEAFF. CDR3 nucleotides: TGCGCCAGCAGGGGATCGTACGACAGGGTATTCACTGAAGCTTTCTTT.

The chain carries TRBV6-6 and TRBJ1-2; a possible D gene is TRBD1 (5 bases). Germline V gene sequence: CDR1 MNHNY, CDR2 SVGAGI (reference sequence). The CDR3 is 16 residues long. V was shortened by 0 bases and J by 1 base, with 12 bases between the two germline ends. CDR3: CASSYSRQLNNYGYTF. In DNA form, the CDR3 reads TGTGCCAGCAGTTACTCGAGACAGCTAAATAACTATGGCTACACCTTC.

The rearrangement links TRBV6-5 to TRBJ2-7; a possible D gene is TRBD1 (5 bases). Germline V lookup: CDR1 MNHEY, CDR2 SVGAGI. CDR3 length: 13 amino acids. Trimming took 8 bases from V and 2 from J, leaving 13 bases between them. The DNA of the CDR3 is TGTGCCAGCGGAAATTTGGGGCCCTACGAGCAGTACTTC. This codes for CASGNLGPYEQYF.

The DNA of the CDR3 is TGCGCCAGCAGCCCCGAGCGTTCAAGGGGAGGTGAAAAACTGTTTTTT. Residues: CASSPERSRGGEKLFF. This chain connects TRBV4-3 to TRBJ1-4; tentatively, D is TRBD1 (5 bases). Germline V gives CDR1 LGHNA, CDR2 YSLEER. The CDR3 extends over 16 amino acids. The ends were cut back, 4 bases at V and 7 bases at J, with 19 bases in the middle.

This chain links TRBV4-3 with TRBJ2-3; TRBD2 might be the D (6 bases). Trimming removed 4 bases from V and 2 bases from J, with 10 bases in between. Germline CDR1 and CDR2: LGHNA and YSLEER. The CDR3 consists of 14 residues. Here the CDR3 reads CASSRDFPTDTQYF. In DNA, the CDR3 is TGCGCCAGCAGCCGGGACTTCCCCACAGATACGCAGTATTTT.